This record looks at one T cell receptor beta chain sequence and its context. This CDR3 has 13 amino acids. V was clipped by 3 bases and J by 7 bases; unmatched bases: 8. CDR1 is GTSNPN, CDR2 SVGIG, per germline (reference sequence). Original processing methods: Reference gene primer amplification gave nucleated cell count estimates. Data came from immunoSEQ multiplex PCR; TCRdb stores just in-frame clones and leaves some out. V and J calls and clone size are given by that table; D and trimming were obtained from the DNA. This table holds 150,000 to 200,000 clones, approximately 90% found once. This record comes from a study of blood T cell repertoires in COVID-19. Turning to the study itself: The origin of the acute and convalescent COVID-19 samples was the United States, Italy and Spain. Nucleic acid was either cDNA or gDNA, and it came from T cells, B-cell-depleted T cells, or PBMCs.

While infection was still active, Seattle patients were enrolled and then followed longitudinally. The chain is built from TRBV30 and TRBJ2-7; 8 nucleotides line up with TRBD1. The clonotype was recovered from a man aged 18 to 29 with COVID-19, enrolled during active disease. Sequenced: peripheral blood. This CDR3 reads CAWSGQGFREQYF. CDR3 nucleotide sequence: TGTGCCTGGAGCGGACAGGGATTTAGAGAGCAGTACTTC.